The following is a T cell receptor (beta chain) sequence with its context. What it binds is not known. This sample was included in a study of OX40 agonist ivuxolimab in advanced cancers. Per the germline V gene, CDR1 is SGHVS and CDR2 is FQNEAQ. The CDR3 totals 13 residues. Trimming pared 5 bases from V and 6 bases from J, leaving 12 bases between. The method was immunoSEQ multiplex PCR; TCRdb's version includes in-frame clones alone and lacks a portion of them. The profile shows roughly 7,900 clones, more than 65% of them singletons. Regarding the study as a whole: Partial responders receiving 0.1-3.0 mg/kg showed among the lowest clonal expansion.

This material consisted of CD4+ or CD8+ T cells sorted from blood, taken in a trial of the OX40 agonist ivuxolimab. The rearrangement joins TRBV7-8 to TRBJ2-3; D gene unclear. The sequence was collected from an adult with an advanced solid tumor such as melanoma, head and neck, liver or kidney cancer. Written as DNA, the CDR3 is TGTGCCAGCAGCCTTCAGTGGCAGGATACGCAGTATTTT. Protein product: CASSLQWQDTQYF.